This TCR beta chain was recorded in a study of T cell responses to AZD1222 COVID-19 vaccine. As for the study in general: Pooled in the analysis were second doses at about 4 or about 12 weeks.

Broader study findings: The study identified only five to seven AZD1222 recipients as seropositive at baseline. Females outnumbered males among donors, who were mostly white British; clonal diversity was possibly underestimated.

Sequencing was performed with immunoSEQ multiplex PCR; in TCRdb, only in-frame clones are kept and a portion is missing. The table shows about 83,000 clones, with more than 75% occurring only once. Turning to this clone: The antigen is undetermined.

Germline lookup yields CDR1 SGHRS and CDR2 YFSETQ. CDR3 length equals 14 residues. The V end was cut by 6 bases, the J end by 1 base, with 13 bases between. This receptor was obtained from an adult in good health. The sample consisted of peripheral blood, taken on day 0 of AZD1222 vaccination. The rearrangement uses TRBV5-1 and TRBJ1-1; tentative D call: TRBD1 (6 bases). The DNA for the CDR3 is TGCGCCAGCATGAAGACAGGCGAGAACACTGAAGCTTTCTTT. Encoded protein: CASMKTGENTEAFF.